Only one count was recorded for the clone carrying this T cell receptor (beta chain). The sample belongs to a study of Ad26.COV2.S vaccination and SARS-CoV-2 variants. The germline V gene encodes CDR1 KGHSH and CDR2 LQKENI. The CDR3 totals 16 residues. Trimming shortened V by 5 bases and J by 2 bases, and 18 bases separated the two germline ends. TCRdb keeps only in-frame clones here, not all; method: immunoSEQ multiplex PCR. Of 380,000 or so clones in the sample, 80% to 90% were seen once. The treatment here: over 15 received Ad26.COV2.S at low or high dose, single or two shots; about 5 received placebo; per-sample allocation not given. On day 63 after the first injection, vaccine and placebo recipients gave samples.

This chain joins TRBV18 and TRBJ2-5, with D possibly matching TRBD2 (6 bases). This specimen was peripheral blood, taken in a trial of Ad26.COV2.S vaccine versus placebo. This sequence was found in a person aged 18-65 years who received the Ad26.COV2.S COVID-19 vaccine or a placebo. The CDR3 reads CASSDGTRALQETQYF. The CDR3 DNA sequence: TGTGCCAGCTCAGACGGGACTCGAGCCCTGCAAGAGACCCAGTACTTC.